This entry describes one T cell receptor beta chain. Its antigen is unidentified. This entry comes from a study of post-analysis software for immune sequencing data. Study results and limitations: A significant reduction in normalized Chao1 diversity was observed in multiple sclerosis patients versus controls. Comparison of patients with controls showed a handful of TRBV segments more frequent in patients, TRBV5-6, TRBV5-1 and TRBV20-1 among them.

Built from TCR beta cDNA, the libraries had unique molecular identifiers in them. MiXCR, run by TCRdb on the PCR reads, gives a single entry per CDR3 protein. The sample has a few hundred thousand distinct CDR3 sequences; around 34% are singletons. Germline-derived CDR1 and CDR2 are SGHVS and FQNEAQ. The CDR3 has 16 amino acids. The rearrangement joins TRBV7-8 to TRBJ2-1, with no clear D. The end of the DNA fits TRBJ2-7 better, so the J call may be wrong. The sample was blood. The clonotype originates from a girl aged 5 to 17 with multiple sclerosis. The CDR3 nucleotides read TGTGCCAGCAGCTCCAGTGGGATCAGCTCCTACAATGAGCAGTACTTC. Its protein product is CASSSSGISSYNEQYF.